Following are 12 T cell receptor beta chains from one sample sequenced in a study of cytotoxic CD8 clonotypes in ibrutinib-treated CLL. Only in-frame clones appear in the TCRdb table, and some are missing; sequencing was by immunoSEQ multiplex PCR. The data show roughly 11,000 clones, over 75% seen once. This specimen consisted of PBMCs, obtained at disease progression, from a patient treated with ibrutinib. The receptors come from a human donor with chronic lymphocytic leukemia.

The V gene is TRBV7-9, the J gene TRBJ2-5; no reliable D call. Germline CDR1 is SEHNR and CDR2 is FQNEAQ (reference sequence). This CDR3 is 13 amino acids long. The germline V and J ends were trimmed by 5 bases and 2 bases, with 9 bases remaining between them. This CDR3 reads CASSPRVQETQYF. The CDR3, as DNA: TGTGCCAGCAGCCCCCGGGTTCAAGAGACCCAGTACTTC.

The chain links TRBV21-1 to TRBJ1-1; the D call TRBD1 from the table was never checked on the DNA. TRBV21-1 is a recognized pseudogene. CDR3 length: 18 amino acids. The CDR3 region is CASSKVSRTGLIDTEAFF. In DNA, the CDR3 is TGTGCCAGCAGCAAAGTTAGCCGGACAGGGTTGATTGACACTGAAGCTTTCTTT.

The V and J genes are TRBV5-1 and TRBJ1-2, with D perhaps matching TRBD1 (5 bases). V lost 4 bases and J 6 bases, leaving 19 bases between the germline ends. The CDR3 is made up of 15 amino acids. Germline V gene sequence: CDR1 SGHRS, CDR2 YFSETQ. CDR3 loop: CASSLSTGPGHGYTF. CDR3 sequence (DNA): TGCGCCAGCAGCCTCTCAACAGGACCCGGCCATGGCTACACCTTC. The full variable domain, with the rest looked up from reference TRBV5-1 and TRBJ1-2, is KAGVTQTPRYLIKTRGQQVTLSCSPISGHRSVSWYQQTPGQGLQFLFEYFSETQRNKGNFPGRFSGRQFSNSRSEMNVSTLELGDSALYLCASSLSTGPGHGYTFGSGTRLTVV.

V usage is TRBV25-1 and J usage is TRBJ2-7, with 12 bases identical to TRBD2. The CDR3 is 14 amino acids. With V trimmed by 4 bases and J by 7 bases, 5 bases remained unmatched. Germline V gene lookup returns CDR1 MGHDK and CDR2 SYGVNS. DNA of the CDR3: TGTGCCAGCAGTGCTCGACTAGCGGGAGCTGAGCAGTACTTC. This codes for CASSARLAGAEQYF.

The rearrangement uses TRBV7-8 and TRBJ1-2; D call uncertain. Deletions cut 1 base from V and 4 bases from J, with 13 bases between. Germline CDR1 reads SGHVS; CDR2 reads FQNEAQ. This CDR3 contains 15 residues. Written as DNA, the CDR3 is TGTGCCAGCAGCTTAGGCGTGGGCGCAAGCTATGGCTACACCTTC. Encoded protein: CASSLGVGASYGYTF.

This chain links TRBV19 with TRBJ2-6; TRBD2 matches at 8 bases. The CDR3 loop spans 18 amino acids. Germline-derived CDR1 and CDR2 are LNHDA and SQIVND (reference sequence). With V trimmed by 7 bases and J by 0 bases, 11 bases remained unmatched. CDR3 bases: TGTGCCAGTAAAACGGGAGGCGGGGGGCACTCTGGGGCCAACGTCCTGACTTTC. Amino acid sequence: CASKTGGGGHSGANVLTF. The full variable domain, rest sourced from reference TRBV19 and TRBJ2-6, is DGGITQSPKYLFRKEGQNVTLSCEQNLNHDAMYWYRQDPGQGLRLIYYSQIVNDFQKGDIAEGYSVSREKKESFPLTVTSAQKNPTAFYLCASKTGGGGHSGANVLTFGAGSRLTVL.

The chain uses TRBV12-5 and TRBJ2-2, with D uncertain. The V gene lost 2 bases and the J gene lost 5 bases, with 6 bases spanning the gap. The CDR3 is 13 residues long. Germline CDR1 and CDR2: LGHNT and FRNRAP. DNA of the CDR3: TGTGCTAGTGGTTTGCCCCTGACCGGGGAGCTGTTTTTT. Protein: CASGLPLTGELFF.

V and J are TRBV5-4 and TRBJ1-4; tentative D call: TRBD1 (6 bases). The CDR3 sequence is 15 residues long. V was shortened by 1 base and J by 6 bases, with 13 bases between the two germline ends. Germline CDR1 is SGHNT and CDR2 is YYREEE (reference sequence). CDR3 protein: CASSLTREGDEKLFF. The DNA for the CDR3 is TGTGCCAGCAGCTTGACAAGGGAGGGGGATGAAAAACTGTTTTTT. Looking up the rest from reference TRBV5-4 and TRBJ1-4 gives the full variable domain: ETGVTQSPTHLIKTRGQQVTLRCSSQSGHNTVSWYQQALGQGPQFIFQYYREEENGRGNFPPRFSGLQFPNYSSELNVNALELDDSALYLCASSLTREGDEKLFFGSGTQLSVL.

This chain joins TRBV5-1 and TRBJ2-7, with 7 nucleotides matching TRBD2. The V gene end was trimmed by 4 bases and the J gene end by 3 bases; junction bases not matched to a gene: 10. The CDR3 extends over 15 amino acids. Germline CDR1 is SGHRS and CDR2 is YFSETQ. In nucleotides, the CDR3 is TGCGCCAGCAGCGAGTGGGGGACGGGAGGCTACGAGCAGTACTTC. It encodes CASSEWGTGGYEQYF.

The table lists this clone with a count of one. The rearrangement uses TRBV11-2 and TRBJ2-2, with 11 bases matching TRBD2. CDR1 is SGHAT, CDR2 FQNNGV, per germline. The CDR3 consists of 16 residues. J gave up 1 base and V 6 bases, and 4 bases lay outside the gene matches. This CDR3 is CASSWGTSGNTGELFF. CDR3 nucleotides: TGTGCCAGCAGTTGGGGGACTAGCGGGAACACCGGGGAGCTGTTTTTT.

V is TRBV7-6 and J is TRBJ2-3; unclear D gene. The V end was cut by 1 base, the J end by 5 bases, with 4 bases between. CDR3 length equals 12 residues. The germline CDR1 and CDR2 sequences are SGHVS and FNYEAQ. For the CDR3, the DNA is TGTGCCAGCAGCTTAGAACGAGATACGCAGTATTTT. Amino acids: CASSLERDTQYF.

The V and J genes are TRBV2 and TRBJ1-1, with 9 bases identical to TRBD1. Unmatched junction bases numbered 7, after V lost 6 bases and J lost 8 bases. CDR3 length: 13 amino acids. CDR1 and CDR2 (germline): SNHLY, FYNNEI. The CDR3, as DNA: TGTGCCAGCAGGACCACAGGGGGCCTAGAAGCTTTCTTT. It specifies CASRTTGGLEAFF.